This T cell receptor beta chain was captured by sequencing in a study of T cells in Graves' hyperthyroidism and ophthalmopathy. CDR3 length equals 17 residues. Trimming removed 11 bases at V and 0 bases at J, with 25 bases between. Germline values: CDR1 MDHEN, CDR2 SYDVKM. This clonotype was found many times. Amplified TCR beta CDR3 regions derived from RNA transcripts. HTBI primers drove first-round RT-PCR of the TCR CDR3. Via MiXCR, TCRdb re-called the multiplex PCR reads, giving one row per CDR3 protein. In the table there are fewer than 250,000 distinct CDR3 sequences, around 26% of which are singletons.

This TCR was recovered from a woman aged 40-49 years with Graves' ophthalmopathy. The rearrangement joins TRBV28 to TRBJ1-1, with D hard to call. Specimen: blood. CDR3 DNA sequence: TGTGCCTCCTACAACGACAACCCAGGACTTATGAACACTGAAGCTTTCTTT. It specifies CASYNDNPGLMNTEAFF.